This TCR beta chain comes out of a study of early T cells in non-severe SARS-CoV-2 infection. CDR1 is SGHTA and CDR2 is FQGNSA in the germline V gene. With V trimmed by 3 bases and J by 4 bases, 3 bases remained unmatched. CDR3 size: 15 residues. Study-wide results and limits: Comparison of clonotypes with VDJdb favored anti-spike CD8 responses while missing private and CD4 specificities.

The library protocol tagged individual cDNA molecules with unique molecular identifiers. In TCRdb, the 5' RACE reads were re-called with MiXCR into one record per CDR3 protein. The table includes 40,000 to 55,000 distinct CDR3 sequences, about 12% detected once. Details on this clonotype: The antigen is not known.

V usage is TRBV7-2 and J usage is TRBJ2-2, with 9 positions matching TRBD2. This sequence originates from an adult who was a healthcare worker with PCR-confirmed SARS-CoV-2 infection or an uninfected control (not recorded which). Sequenced material: whole blood. The CDR3 here is CASSFSGSGTGELFF. The DNA for the CDR3 is TGTGCCAGCAGCTTTAGCGGGAGTGGCACCGGGGAGCTGTTTTTT.